This T cell receptor beta chain was captured in a study of cytomegalovirus exposure and HLA in healthy donors. Sequencing used immunoSEQ multiplex PCR; TCRdb keeps in-frame clones, though not all of them. Of around 160,000 clones in the sample, about 90% were seen once. This CDR3 comprises 13 residues. The V end lost 8 bases, the J end lost 0 bases, and 8 bases lay between the germline ends. Germline V gives CDR1 MDHEN, CDR2 SYDVKM. This chain links TRBV28 with TRBJ2-1; D unclear. Sample: PBMCs. This clonotype was sampled from a woman aged 18-35 years in good health and CMV-seropositive. The CDR3 sequence is CASASGSYNEQFF. DNA of the CDR3: TGTGCCAGCGCGTCGGGCTCCTACAATGAGCAGTTCTTC.